This T cell receptor beta chain was sequenced for a study of T-cell reconstitution after alpha-beta-depleted transplantation in children. This clonotype came up many times. Trimming removed 6 bases from V and 4 bases from J; junction bases left unmatched: 8. CDR3 length: 14 amino acids. The germline V gene has CDR1 DFQATT and CDR2 SNEGSKA (reference sequence). Unique molecular identifiers were built into the TCRbeta library. MiXCR, applied by TCRdb to the PCR reads, yields one record per CDR3 protein. Of 640,000 or so distinct CDR3 sequences detected, 16% appear once; the ten largest clones hold approximately 1%.

This receptor was taken from a human donor who donated a stem cell graft to a child with acute myeloid leukemia. The gene calls are TRBV20-1 and TRBJ1-5, with 8 bases aligning to TRBD1. Source: PBMCs from the stem cell graft donor, taken from the stem cell graft. The CDR3 loop reads CSAAPGTGNQPQHF. Written as DNA, the CDR3 is TGCAGTGCCGCGCCGGGGACAGGTAATCAGCCCCAGCATTTT.